A single sample gave rise to the 12 T cell receptor beta chains below, sequenced in a study of T-cell reconstitution after alpha-beta-depleted transplantation in children. During its preparation, the TCRbeta library received unique molecular identifiers. TCRdb ran MiXCR on the PCR reads and lists one entry per CDR3 protein. The sample has about 500,000 distinct CDR3 sequences, approximately 10% seen once. Material: PBMCs, mostly from graft donor cells, obtained 180 days after TCRalphabeta/CD19-depleted stem cell transplant. These receptors came from a female patient aged 2-10 years who had a stem cell transplant for aplastic anemia, so the T cells may come from the graft donor.

The genes are TRBV5-1 and TRBJ2-6; D is perhaps TRBD2 (5 bases). V gave up 3 bases and J gave up 2 bases, with 15 bases separating them. The CDR3 is made up of 17 amino acids. Germline V gene data show CDR1 as SGHRS and CDR2 as YFSETQ. CDR3 protein: CASSSRPKEAGANVLTF. The DNA of the CDR3 is TGCGCCAGCAGCTCTCGCCCGAAGGAGGCTGGGGCCAACGTCCTGACTTTC.

This chain links TRBV28 with TRBJ2-4; D not certain. Germline loops: CDR1 MDHEN, CDR2 SYDVKM. Deletions cut 5 bases from V and 12 bases from J, with 26 bases between. The CDR3 is 16 amino acids. DNA of the CDR3: TGTGCCAGCAGTATATACGGATACTCGAAAACAGTGGGTCAGTACTTC. Translated, it gives CASSIYGYSKTVGQYF.

The V gene is TRBV11-3, the J gene TRBJ2-7, with 13 bases lining up with TRBD2. Germline values: CDR1 SGHNT, CDR2 YENEEA. V lost 3 bases to trimming and J lost 6 bases; unmatched junction nucleotides: 2. The CDR3 is 14 residues long. The CDR3 protein is CASSLTSGRREQYF. The DNA of the CDR3 is TGTGCCAGCAGCTTGACTAGCGGGAGGCGCGAGCAGTACTTC.

The chain is built from TRBV4-1 and TRBJ2-1, with D possibly matching TRBD2 (5 bases). The CDR3 loop spans 15 amino acids. In germline, CDR1 is MGHRA, CDR2 YSYEKL. The ends were cut back, 6 bases at V and 0 bases at J, with 12 bases in the middle. CDR3 nucleotide sequence: TGCGCCAGCAGGCTCACCGGGAACTCCTACAATGAGCAGTTCTTC. This translates into CASRLTGNSYNEQFF.

The gene calls are TRBV20-1 and TRBJ2-1; D is uncertain. The length of the CDR3 is 13 residues. Germline CDR1 is DFQATT and CDR2 is SNEGSKA (reference sequence). V was clipped by 6 bases and J by 9 bases, with 18 bases between them. The CDR3 protein is CSAPIPEKSEQFF. CDR3 DNA sequence: TGCAGTGCCCCCATACCCGAGAAGAGTGAGCAGTTCTTC.

This clonotype was counted between two and nine times. The genes are TRBV29-1 and TRBJ2-7, with D possibly being TRBD2 (6 bases). The CDR3 loop spans 12 amino acids. Trimming took off 8 bases at V and 6 bases at J, with 17 bases between the two ends. Per germline, CDR1 SQVTM and CDR2 ANQGSEA. The CDR3 protein is CSTRDFSSEQYF. The CDR3 coding sequence is TGCAGCACTAGGGACTTCAGCTCCGAGCAGTACTTC.

This clonotype was found a few times. The rearrangement links TRBV27 to TRBJ2-2, with no clear D. V was trimmed by 3 bases and J by 6 bases, leaving 8 bases between them. The CDR3 extends over 13 amino acids. Looked up from germline, CDR1 is MNHEY and CDR2 is SMNVEV (reference sequence). CDR3 in amino acids: CASSFFSPGELFF. The CDR3 bases are TGTGCCAGCAGTTTCTTTAGCCCCGGGGAGCTGTTTTTT.

This clonotype has a handful of counts. The chain carries TRBV28 and TRBJ2-5; D is undetermined. CDR1 is MDHEN, CDR2 SYDVKM, per germline. The length of the CDR3 is 17 residues. Trimming took off 5 bases at V and 2 bases at J, with 21 bases between the two ends. The CDR3 protein is CASSPRRFQEPQETQYF. The CDR3 DNA reads TGTGCCAGCAGTCCCCGCCGGTTTCAGGAGCCGCAAGAGACCCAGTACTTC.

This clonotype has a handful of counts. V usage is TRBV27 and J usage is TRBJ2-1; 10 bases match TRBD2. Trimming removed 2 bases from V and 6 bases from J; junction bases left unmatched: 4. The CDR3 sequence is 15 residues long. Germline CDR1 is MNHEY and CDR2 is SMNVEV (reference sequence). The CDR3 coding sequence is TGTGCCAGCAGTTTAATGGCTAGCGGGAGCAATGAGCAGTTCTTC. This encodes CASSLMASGSNEQFF.

This clonotype occurred a few times. This rearrangement joins TRBV7-2 to TRBJ1-2, with 7 bases lining up with TRBD1. With V trimmed by 5 bases and J by 4 bases, 4 bases remained unmatched. Per the germline V gene, CDR1 is SGHTA and CDR2 is FQGNSA. The CDR3 totals 13 residues. The CDR3 region has the DNA TGTGCCAGCAGCAAAGGGGGCGCCTATGGCTACACCTTC. Its translation: CASSKGGAYGYTF.

V and J are TRBV18 and TRBJ2-1, with a weak D call TRBD1 (6 bases). V gave up 1 base and J gave up 9 bases, with 7 bases separating them. There are 12 residues in the CDR3. Germline V gene lookup returns CDR1 KGHSH and CDR2 LQKENI. The CDR3: CASSPRQAEQFF. The CDR3 DNA follows: TGTGCCAGCTCACCACGACAGGCTGAGCAGTTCTTC.

This clonotype occurred many times. This chain uses TRBV6-5 with TRBJ2-1; D remains unclear. CDR3 length: 13 residues. From germline, CDR1 is MNHEY and CDR2 SVGAGI. Trimming stripped 2 bases from V and 6 bases from J, with 8 bases between. DNA for the CDR3: TGTGCCAGCAGTTACGTTCCGGGCAATGAGCAGTTCTTC. This translates into CASSYVPGNEQFF.